This T cell receptor (beta chain) was identified in a study of OX40 agonist ivuxolimab in advanced cancers. Method: immunoSEQ multiplex PCR; TCRdb's copy keeps in-frame clones and lacks some. The table records approximately 35,000 clones, 70% to 85% of them present only once. The CDR3 extends over 16 amino acids. Per germline, CDR1 SGHNT and CDR2 YYREEE (reference sequence). V was pared by 4 bases and J by 4 bases, with 8 bases of the junction left unmatched. Sequenced here: CD4+ or CD8+ T cells sorted from blood, sampled in a trial of the OX40 agonist ivuxolimab. This sequence originates from an adult with an advanced solid tumor such as melanoma, head and neck, liver or kidney cancer. The chain couples TRBV5-4 to TRBJ1-3; TRBD1 matches at 10 bases. The CDR3 is CASSPRQGAGGNTIYF. The CDR3 bases are TGTGCCAGCAGCCCTCGACAGGGGGCGGGCGGAAACACCATATATTTT.